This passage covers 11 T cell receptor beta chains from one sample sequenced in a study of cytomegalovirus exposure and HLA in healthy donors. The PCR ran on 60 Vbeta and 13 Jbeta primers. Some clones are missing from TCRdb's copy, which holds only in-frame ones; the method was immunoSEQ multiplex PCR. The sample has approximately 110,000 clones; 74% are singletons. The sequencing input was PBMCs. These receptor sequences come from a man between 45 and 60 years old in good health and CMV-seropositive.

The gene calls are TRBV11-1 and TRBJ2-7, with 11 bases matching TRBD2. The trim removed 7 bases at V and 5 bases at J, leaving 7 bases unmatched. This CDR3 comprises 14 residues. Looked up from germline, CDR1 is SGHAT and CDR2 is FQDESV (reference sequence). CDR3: CASMETSGKHEQYF. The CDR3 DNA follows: TGTGCCAGCATGGAGACTAGCGGGAAGCACGAGCAGTACTTC.

The DNA for the CDR3 is TGTGCCAGCAGAGGACAGGGGACCCGGGGTCAGCCCCAGCATTTT. It specifies CASRGQGTRGQPQHF. V gene TRBV6-1 combines with J gene TRBJ1-5; 9 positions match TRBD1. Germline-derived CDR1 and CDR2 are MNHNS and SASEGT. The CDR3 covers 15 residues. Losses at the gene ends were 6 bases for V and 6 bases for J; bases not matched to a gene: 9.

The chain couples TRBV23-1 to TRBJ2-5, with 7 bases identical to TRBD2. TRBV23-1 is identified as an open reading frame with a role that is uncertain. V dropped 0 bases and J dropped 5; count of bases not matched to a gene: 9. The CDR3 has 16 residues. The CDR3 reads CASSQSWRRGKETQYF. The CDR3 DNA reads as TGCGCCAGCAGTCAATCGTGGCGGCGGGGGAAGGAGACCCAGTACTTC.

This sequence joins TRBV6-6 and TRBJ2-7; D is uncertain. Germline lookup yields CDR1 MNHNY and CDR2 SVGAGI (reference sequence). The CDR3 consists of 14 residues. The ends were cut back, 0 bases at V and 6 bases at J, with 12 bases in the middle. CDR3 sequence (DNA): TGTGCCAGCAGTTACTCCTCCTCATCAGGCGAGCAGTACTTC. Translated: CASSYSSSSGEQYF.

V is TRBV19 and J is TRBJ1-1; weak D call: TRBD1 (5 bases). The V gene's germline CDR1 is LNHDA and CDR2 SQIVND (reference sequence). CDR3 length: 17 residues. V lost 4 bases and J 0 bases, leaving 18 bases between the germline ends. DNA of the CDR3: TGTGCCAGTAGTACTGGAAACCCAGGGCTGATGAACACTGAAGCTTTCTTT. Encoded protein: CASSTGNPGLMNTEAFF.

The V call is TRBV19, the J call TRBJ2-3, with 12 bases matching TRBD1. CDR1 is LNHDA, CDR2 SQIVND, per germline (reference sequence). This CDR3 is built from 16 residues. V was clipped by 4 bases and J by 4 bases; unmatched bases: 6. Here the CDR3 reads CASSTWDRGRSDTQYF. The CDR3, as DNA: TGTGCCAGTAGTACATGGGACAGGGGGCGGTCAGATACGCAGTATTTT.

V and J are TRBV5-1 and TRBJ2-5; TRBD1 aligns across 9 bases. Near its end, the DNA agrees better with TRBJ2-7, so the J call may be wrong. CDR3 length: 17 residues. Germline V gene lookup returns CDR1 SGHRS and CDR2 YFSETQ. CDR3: CASSLGFRGQGLDEQYF. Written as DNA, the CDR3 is TGCGCCAGCAGCTTGGGTTTTCGGGGACAGGGATTGGACGAGCAGTACTTC.

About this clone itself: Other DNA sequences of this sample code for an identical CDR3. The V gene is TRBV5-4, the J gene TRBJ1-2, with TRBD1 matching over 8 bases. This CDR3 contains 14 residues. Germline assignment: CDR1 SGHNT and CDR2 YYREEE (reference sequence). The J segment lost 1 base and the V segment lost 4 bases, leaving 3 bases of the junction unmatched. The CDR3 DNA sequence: TGTGCCAGCAGCCCTGACAGGGGTAACTATGGCTACACCTTC. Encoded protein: CASSPDRGNYGYTF.

The CDR3 sequence: CASSLFQGVYNEQFF. As DNA, the CDR3 is TGCGCCAGCAGCTTGTTCCAGGGGGTCTACAATGAGCAGTTCTTC. The rearrangement joins TRBV5-1 to TRBJ2-1; 7 nucleotides agree with TRBD1. J gave up 3 bases and V 1 base, and 4 bases lay outside the gene matches. There are 15 residues in the CDR3. CDR1 and CDR2 from the germline V gene are SGHRS and YFSETQ.

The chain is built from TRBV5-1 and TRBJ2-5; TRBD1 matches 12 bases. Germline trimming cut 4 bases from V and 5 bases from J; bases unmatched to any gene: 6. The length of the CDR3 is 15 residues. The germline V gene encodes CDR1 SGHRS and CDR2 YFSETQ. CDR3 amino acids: CASSPGQGAWETQYF. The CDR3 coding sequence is TGCGCCAGCAGCCCGGGACAGGGGGCTTGGGAGACCCAGTACTTC.

Here the CDR3 DNA reads TGTGCCAGCAGCTTAAACAGGGGCCCCGAGCAGTACTTC. Protein product: CASSLNRGPEQYF. The chain employs TRBV7-2 and TRBJ2-7; 7 bases are a match to TRBD1. This CDR3 is 13 amino acids long. Germline trimming cut 2 bases from V and 6 bases from J; bases unmatched to any gene: 4. CDR1 and CDR2 (germline): SGHTA, FQGNSA.